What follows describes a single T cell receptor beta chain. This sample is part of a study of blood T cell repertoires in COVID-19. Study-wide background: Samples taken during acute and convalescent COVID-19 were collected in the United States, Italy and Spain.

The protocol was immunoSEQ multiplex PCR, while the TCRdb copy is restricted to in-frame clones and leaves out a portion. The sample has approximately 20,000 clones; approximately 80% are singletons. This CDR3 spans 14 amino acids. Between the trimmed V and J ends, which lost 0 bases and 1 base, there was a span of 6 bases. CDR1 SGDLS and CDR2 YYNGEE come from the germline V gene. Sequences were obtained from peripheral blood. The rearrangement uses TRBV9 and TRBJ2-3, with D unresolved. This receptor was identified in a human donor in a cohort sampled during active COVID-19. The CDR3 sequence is CASSVDEGTDTQYF. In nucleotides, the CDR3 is TGTGCCAGCAGCGTAGACGAGGGCACAGATACGCAGTATTTT.